Following are 25 T cell receptor beta chains from one sample sequenced in a study of T cell changes during pregnancy in multiple sclerosis. Here immunoSEQ multiplex PCR was the method, and the copy in TCRdb shows in-frame clones only, minus some. Of about 32,000 clones listed, 90% to 95% are singletons. The specimen was CD8+ T cells from peripheral blood mononuclear cells, collected in the second trimester of pregnancy. The receptors originated from a female donor in good health, enrolled as a control in a pregnancy study.

The chain uses TRBV4-1 and TRBJ2-2; 9 bases map to TRBD2. The ends lost 1 base at V and 6 bases at J; junction bases unmatched: 6. Per the germline V gene, CDR1 is MGHRA and CDR2 is YSYEKL. The CDR3 consists of 16 residues. CDR3 loop: CASSQVGSGGPGELFF. The CDR3 region has the DNA TGCGCCAGCAGCCAAGTTGGTAGCGGGGGCCCCGGGGAGCTGTTTTTT.

This chain links TRBV7-9 with TRBJ2-3, with D perhaps matching TRBD1 (6 bases). Germline assignment: CDR1 SEHNR and CDR2 FQNEAQ (reference sequence). V was pared by 5 bases and J by 3 bases, with 12 bases between. CDR3 size: 14 residues. Here the CDR3 DNA reads TGTGCCAGCAGCCCGAAGGGGGTAACAGATACGCAGTATTTT. Protein product: CASSPKGVTDTQYF. Full variable domain (remainder filled in from reference TRBV7-9 and TRBJ2-3): DTGVSQNPRHKITKRGQNVTFRCDPISEHNRLYWYRQTLGQGPEFLTYFQNEAQLEKSRLLSDRFSAERPKGSFSTLEIQRTEQGDSAMYLCASSPKGVTDTQYFGPGTRLTVL.

This sequence joins TRBV4-1 and TRBJ1-2, with D possibly matching TRBD1 (6 bases). The germline gives CDR1 MGHRA, CDR2 YSYEKL. Trimming removed 0 bases from V and 7 bases from J, with 9 bases in between. The CDR3 is 13 amino acids. The CDR3 here is CASSQDRGTGYTF. CDR3 nucleotide sequence: TGCGCCAGCAGCCAAGACAGGGGAACTGGCTACACCTTC.

This rearrangement joins TRBV6-1 to TRBJ1-5; tentatively, D is TRBD1 (5 bases). The CDR3 is 16 amino acids. V was pared by 2 bases and J by 0 bases, with 11 bases between. Looked up from germline, CDR1 is MNHNS and CDR2 is SASEGT. This CDR3 reads CASSEPVGDSNQPQHF. The CDR3 DNA reads as TGTGCCAGCAGTGAACCAGTAGGGGATAGCAATCAGCCCCAGCATTTT.

This clone appeared a single time. The CDR3 loop is CASSPLSLGQTSSEQFF. The CDR3 DNA reads TGTGCCAGCTCACCTCTGAGTTTGGGACAGACCTCCAGTGAGCAGTTCTTC. The chain recombines TRBV18 with TRBJ2-1; 7 bases align to TRBD1. V trimming: 3 bases; J trimming: 9 bases; junction bases outside the gene matches: 17. The CDR3 length is 17 residues. Germline V CDR1 and CDR2: KGHSH, LQKENI.

This clone was observed a single time. DNA of the CDR3: TGTGCCAGCAGTGAATTTAGCGGGGGGGGAGCCGGGGAGCTGTTTTTT. It specifies CASSEFSGGGAGELFF. This sequence joins TRBV25-1 and TRBJ2-2, with TRBD2 matching over 11 bases. This CDR3 region has 16 residues. With V trimmed by 1 base and J by 6 bases, 4 bases remained unmatched. Looked up from germline, CDR1 is MGHDK and CDR2 is SYGVNS.

This clone was found a few times. V is TRBV15 and J is TRBJ2-7, with 14 bases that match TRBD2. CDR1 LNHNV and CDR2 YYDKDF come from the germline V gene (reference sequence). V shed 3 bases, J shed 2 bases, and the junction held 0 bases outside the gene matches. CDR3 size: 15 residues. CDR3 residues: CATSRGLAGAYEQYF. CDR3 DNA sequence: TGTGCCACCAGCAGGGGACTAGCGGGGGCCTACGAGCAGTACTTC.

The CDR3 is CASSLRGHPNYGYTF. The CDR3 DNA reads as TGTGCCAGCAGTTTAAGGGGCCACCCTAACTATGGCTACACCTTC. J is TRBJ1-2 and V is TRBV27; the D gene is possibly TRBD1 (5 bases). Trimming removed 2 bases at V and 0 bases at J, with 10 bases between. Per the germline V gene, CDR1 is MNHEY and CDR2 is SMNVEV (reference sequence). This CDR3 has 15 residues.

This CDR3 reads CASSLLDRDNEQFF. The DNA of the CDR3 is TGTGCCAGCAGCTTGTTGGACAGGGACAATGAGCAGTTCTTC. The rearrangement joins TRBV7-9 to TRBJ2-1, with TRBD1 matching 8 bases. Trimming took 3 bases from V and 5 from J; bases not matched to a gene: 3. This CDR3 spans 14 amino acids. CDR1 and CDR2 (germline): SEHNR, FQNEAQ (reference sequence). Variable domain in full (rest from reference TRBV7-9 and TRBJ2-1): DTGVSQNPRHKITKRGQNVTFRCDPISEHNRLYWYRQTLGQGPEFLTYFQNEAQLEKSRLLSDRFSAERPKGSFSTLEIQRTEQGDSAMYLCASSLLDRDNEQFFGPGTRLTVL.

V usage is TRBV27 and J usage is TRBJ2-7; 9 nucleotides line up with TRBD1. This CDR3 contains 16 residues. The germline gives CDR1 MNHEY, CDR2 SMNVEV (reference sequence). V was clipped by 6 bases and J by 0 bases; unmatched bases: 9. The CDR3 sequence is CASRPTGGAGSYEQYF. The CDR3 coding sequence is TGTGCCAGCAGACCCACAGGGGGCGCGGGCTCCTACGAGCAGTACTTC.

The V gene is TRBV14, the J gene TRBJ1-1; 7 bases are a match to TRBD1. This CDR3 is built from 15 residues. Germline V gives CDR1 SGHDN, CDR2 FVKESK. The J segment lost 4 bases and the V segment lost 4 bases, leaving 9 bases of the junction unmatched. Here the CDR3 reads CASSLRQGAATEAFF. CDR3 nucleotides: TGTGCCAGCAGCCTGCGACAGGGCGCGGCCACTGAAGCTTTCTTT. Full variable domain (outside the CDR3, taken from reference TRBV14 and TRBJ1-1): EAGVTQFPSHSVIEKGQTVTLRCDPISGHDNLYWYRRVMGKEIKFLLHFVKESKQDESGMPNNRFLAERTGGTYSTLKVQPAELEDSGVYFCASSLRQGAATEAFFGQGTRLTVV.

This chain links TRBV19 with TRBJ1-1; no firm D call. V was pared by 9 bases and J by 1 base, with 15 bases between. The CDR3 length is 14 residues. Germline CDR1 LNHDA, CDR2 SQIVND (reference sequence). The CDR3 DNA follows: TGTGCCAGCCGACGAGTCGACACGAACACTGAAGCTTTCTTT. Protein: CASRRVDTNTEAFF.

The chain's CDR3 is CASSQDGQGPYNEQFF. CDR3 bases: TGCGCCAGCAGCCAAGACGGACAGGGGCCCTACAATGAGCAGTTCTTC. This rearrangement joins TRBV4-1 to TRBJ2-1; 9 bases line up with TRBD1. This CDR3 has 16 residues. Per germline, CDR1 MGHRA and CDR2 YSYEKL. Trimming removed 0 bases from V and 2 bases from J; junction bases left unmatched: 2.

This clone was detected a few times. V usage is TRBV13 and J usage is TRBJ2-7, with 7 bases identical to TRBD1. V shed 5 bases, J shed 5 bases, and the junction held 15 bases outside the gene matches. This CDR3 contains 16 residues. Germline CDR1 is PRHDT and CDR2 is FYEKMQ (reference sequence). CDR3 in DNA: TGTGCCAGCAGCACAAGCAAGCAAAACAGGGGAGACGAGCAGTACTTC. Translating it yields CASSTSKQNRGDEQYF.

This rearrangement joins TRBV5-4 to TRBJ2-7; 11 nucleotides agree with TRBD1. V was pared by 4 bases and J by 5 bases, with 11 bases of the junction left unmatched. Germline V gives CDR1 SGHNT, CDR2 YYREEE (reference sequence). The CDR3 consists of 16 residues. The CDR3 sequence: CASSQPGGQGAHEQYF. CDR3 sequence (DNA): TGTGCCAGCAGCCAGCCAGGAGGACAGGGGGCCCACGAGCAGTACTTC.

This sequence joins TRBV6-5 and TRBJ2-1; TRBD1 might be the D (6 bases). Looked up from germline, CDR1 is MNHEY and CDR2 is SVGAGI. This CDR3 region has 13 residues. V was clipped by 5 bases and J by 12 bases, with 17 bases between them. The CDR3 loop is CASSRSPDSVQFF. CDR3 DNA: TGTGCCAGCAGTCGATCCCCGGACAGCGTGCAGTTCTTC.

The CDR3 reads CASSLINNEQFF. The DNA of the CDR3 is TGTGCCAGCAGTTTAATCAACAATGAGCAGTTCTTC. The chain carries TRBV27 and TRBJ2-1; D is ambiguous. Trimming took 2 bases from V and 5 from J, leaving 4 bases between them. Germline V gene lookup returns CDR1 MNHEY and CDR2 SMNVEV (reference sequence). The CDR3 contains 12 residues.

The V call is TRBV4-1, the J call TRBJ2-6, with TRBD1 matching 8 bases. The CDR3 has 19 amino acids. The germline V gene has CDR1 MGHRA and CDR2 YSYEKL. Germline trimming cut 3 bases from V and 0 bases from J; bases unmatched to any gene: 10. CDR3 in DNA: TGCGCCAGCAGCCAGGAGTATAGAACAGGGGGCTCTGGGGCCAACGTCCTGACTTTC. It encodes CASSQEYRTGGSGANVLTF.

The CDR3 here is CASSIRGGSEAFF. DNA for the CDR3: TGTGCCAGCAGCATCAGGGGTGGTTCTGAAGCTTTCTTT. V and J are TRBV11-2 and TRBJ1-1; D perhaps matches TRBD1 (6 bases). Germline V gene sequence: CDR1 SGHAT, CDR2 FQNNGV. The CDR3 covers 13 residues. The V end lost 5 bases, the J end lost 6 bases, and 13 bases lay between the germline ends. Full variable domain (outside the CDR3, taken from reference TRBV11-2 and TRBJ1-1): EAGVAQSPRYKIIEKRQSVAFWCNPISGHATLYWYQQILGQGPKLLIQFQNNGVVDDSQLPKDRFSAERLKGVDSTLKIQPAKLEDSAVYLCASSIRGGSEAFFGQGTRLTVV.

The chain employs TRBV7-6 and TRBJ1-1; 10 bases agree with TRBD1. Germline loops: CDR1 SGHVS, CDR2 FNYEAQ. With 5 bases clipped from V and 0 bases from J, the junction kept 6 bases outside the gene matches. This CDR3 contains 16 residues. The CDR3 loop is CASSQRQGAMNTEAFF. The CDR3 DNA sequence: TGTGCCAGCAGCCAGAGACAGGGGGCGATGAACACTGAAGCTTTCTTT.

V gene TRBV7-9 combines with J gene TRBJ2-3, with TRBD2 matching 13 bases. The CDR3 covers 18 residues. Looked up from germline, CDR1 is SEHNR and CDR2 is FQNEAQ (reference sequence). The trim removed 4 bases at V and 3 bases at J, leaving 10 bases unmatched. The CDR3 bases are TGTGCCAGCAGCTACCGGGAAACTAGCGGGGGGGAAACAGATACGCAGTATTTT. Amino acid sequence: CASSYRETSGGETDTQYF.

The chain uses TRBV29-1 and TRBJ1-2; TRBD1 agrees at 7 bases. V was pared by 7 bases and J by 0 bases, with 2 bases of the junction left unmatched. This CDR3 is built from 12 residues. The germline V gene has CDR1 SQVTM and CDR2 ANQGSEA. CDR3 nucleotides: TGCAGCGGAGGGGGCTCTAACTATGGCTACACCTTC. Translating it yields CSGGGSNYGYTF.

V gene TRBV5-1 combines with J gene TRBJ1-1; TRBD1 matches 7 bases. Looked up from germline, CDR1 is SGHRS and CDR2 is YFSETQ. The junction had 16 bases not matched to a gene; V was cut back by 4 bases and J by 4 bases. The CDR3 covers 17 residues. In DNA form, the CDR3 reads TGCGCCAGCAGCCCTGGGACAGTCCGGAGGGGGCCCACTGAAGCTTTCTTT. Translating it yields CASSPGTVRRGPTEAFF.

The V gene is TRBV6-5, the J gene TRBJ1-5; D gene uncertain. V was shortened by 6 bases and J by 7 bases, with 13 bases between the two germline ends. This CDR3 spans 13 amino acids. Germline assignment: CDR1 MNHEY and CDR2 SVGAGI. The CDR3 reads CASRSDLRQPQHF. CDR3 nucleotides: TGTGCCAGCAGATCCGATTTGAGGCAGCCCCAGCATTTT.

Concerning this clone: It may be a read error: a sequence one base away is much more abundant. Other DNA sequences from this sample encode an identical CDR3 as well. The chain employs TRBV4-3 and TRBJ1-1, with D possibly TRBD1 on 5 matching bases. Trimming removed 0 bases at V and 0 bases at J, with 8 bases between. CDR3 length: 15 amino acids. Germline-derived CDR1 and CDR2 are LGHNA and YSLEER. In DNA, the CDR3 is TGCGCCAGCAGCCAAGAGACAGCCATGAACACTGAAGCTTTCTTT. It encodes CASSQETAMNTEAFF.